This T cell receptor (beta chain) appears in the sequencing data of a study of OX40 agonist ivuxolimab in advanced cancers. With respect to the entire study: Ivuxolimab was a fully human IgG2 agonistic monoclonal antibody targeting the costimulatory receptor OX40 (CD134). Intravenous ivuxolimab was administered to patients every 2 weeks at six dose levels: 0.01, 0.1, 0.3, 1.5, 3 and 10 mg/kg. Partial responses were achieved by three dose-escalation patients, of whom one had hepatocellular carcinoma and two had cutaneous melanoma. Of the 50 to 55 dose-escalation patients, hepatocellular carcinoma was present in about 20, melanoma in around 15, renal cell carcinoma in 9 and head and neck cancer in 9. The purpose of peripheral TCRbeta sequencing was to test whether ivuxolimab changed TCR sequence diversity and led to clonal T-cell expansion. The paper describes the monotherapy dose-escalation part (N of about 47 patients) of the phase I trial of ivuxolimab. The dose-escalation cohort was about 86% male with a mean age of roughly 60 years, ranging from about 23 to 85. Patients were allowed to have had prior anti-PD-1, anti-PD-L1 or anti-CTLA-4 therapy, and around 40% of the dose-escalation patients had previously received checkpoint inhibitors.

Results the study describes overall, beyond this receptor: After ivuxolimab, CD8+ T cells had more expanded clones than CD4+ T cells on average. At doses of 0.1 to 3.0 mg/kg, clonal expansion of both CD4+ and CD8+ T cells in blood was seen between baseline and week 6. Antigen specificity was not determined for the clonally expanded peripheral T cells. In the 0.1-3.0 mg/kg groups, partial responders were among the patients with the lowest normalized peripheral clonal expansion, particularly in CD8+ T cells. Low levels of normalized T-cell clonal expansion were also seen in some patients who did not respond.

For sequencing of the TCRbeta CDR3 region, genomic DNA was extracted from the sorted cells. TCRbeta CDR3 regions were sequenced using the immunoSEQ Assay. The immuneACCESS repertoire file appears here via TCRdb, limited to in-frame rearrangements. These files lack a portion of the clones; in checked studies, under half of the deficit traces to unresolved V genes, and the cause of the others is not known. The sample table records about 83,000 clones; about 88% of these occur just once. The ten largest clones add up to under 0.9% of the sample. At the junction V is shortened by 1 base and J by 0 bases, with 7 bases in between. Spanning cysteine to phenylalanine, the CDR3 consists of 13 amino acids. CDR3 DNA only is kept here, 39 bases in frame from base 1. CDR1 and CDR2, looked up from the germline V gene (reference sequence), are GTSNPN and SVGIG. With respect to this clone: Its binding antigen is unknown. Base quality data are lacking; no much larger clone is found one base away.

Patients with a history of autoimmune disease or receiving systemic immunosuppression were excluded from the trial. In every dose cohort, peripheral blood was drawn for TCR sequencing at baseline, cycle 4 day 1, and cycle 7 day 1. The samples were taken from a phase I, first-in-human, multicenter, open-label dose-escalation trial of ivuxolimab. Adults with locally advanced or metastatic melanoma, renal cell, hepatocellular, or head and neck squamous cell carcinoma were enrolled in the trial. Before TCR sequencing, CD4+ T cells and CD8+ T cells from peripheral blood were sorted into separate populations.

The source was CD4+ or CD8+ T cells sorted from blood, collected in a trial of the OX40 agonist ivuxolimab. The V and J genes are TRBV30 and TRBJ2-7; the D gene assignment is perhaps TRBD1 or TRBD2, with each matching 5 bases. This sequence was found in an adult with an advanced solid tumor such as melanoma, head and neck, liver or kidney cancer. The DNA reads TGTGCCTGGAGTGGAGGGGCCTCCTACGAGCAGTACTTC. This is translated as CAWSGGASYEQYF.